This T cell receptor beta chain was found in a study of technical replicates of blood from a handful of donors. This CDR3 spans 16 amino acids. Trimming shortened V by 1 base and J by 5 bases, and 15 bases separated the two germline ends. Germline values: CDR1 MNHNS, CDR2 SASEGT. Here immunoSEQ multiplex PCR was the method, and the copy in TCRdb shows in-frame clones only, minus some. The sample holds about 79,000 clones, 91% seen once. The chain has TRBV6-1 and TRBJ1-5; D might be TRBD1 (5 bases). Sequencing used T cells isolated from PBMCs. The sequence was collected from a human donor in good health. Some clones in this sample may be carry-over from other donors' samples. This chain's CDR3 is CASSEGWGLHHQPQHF. CDR3 DNA: TGTGCCAGCAGTGAAGGCTGGGGACTCCACCATCAGCCCCAGCATTTT.